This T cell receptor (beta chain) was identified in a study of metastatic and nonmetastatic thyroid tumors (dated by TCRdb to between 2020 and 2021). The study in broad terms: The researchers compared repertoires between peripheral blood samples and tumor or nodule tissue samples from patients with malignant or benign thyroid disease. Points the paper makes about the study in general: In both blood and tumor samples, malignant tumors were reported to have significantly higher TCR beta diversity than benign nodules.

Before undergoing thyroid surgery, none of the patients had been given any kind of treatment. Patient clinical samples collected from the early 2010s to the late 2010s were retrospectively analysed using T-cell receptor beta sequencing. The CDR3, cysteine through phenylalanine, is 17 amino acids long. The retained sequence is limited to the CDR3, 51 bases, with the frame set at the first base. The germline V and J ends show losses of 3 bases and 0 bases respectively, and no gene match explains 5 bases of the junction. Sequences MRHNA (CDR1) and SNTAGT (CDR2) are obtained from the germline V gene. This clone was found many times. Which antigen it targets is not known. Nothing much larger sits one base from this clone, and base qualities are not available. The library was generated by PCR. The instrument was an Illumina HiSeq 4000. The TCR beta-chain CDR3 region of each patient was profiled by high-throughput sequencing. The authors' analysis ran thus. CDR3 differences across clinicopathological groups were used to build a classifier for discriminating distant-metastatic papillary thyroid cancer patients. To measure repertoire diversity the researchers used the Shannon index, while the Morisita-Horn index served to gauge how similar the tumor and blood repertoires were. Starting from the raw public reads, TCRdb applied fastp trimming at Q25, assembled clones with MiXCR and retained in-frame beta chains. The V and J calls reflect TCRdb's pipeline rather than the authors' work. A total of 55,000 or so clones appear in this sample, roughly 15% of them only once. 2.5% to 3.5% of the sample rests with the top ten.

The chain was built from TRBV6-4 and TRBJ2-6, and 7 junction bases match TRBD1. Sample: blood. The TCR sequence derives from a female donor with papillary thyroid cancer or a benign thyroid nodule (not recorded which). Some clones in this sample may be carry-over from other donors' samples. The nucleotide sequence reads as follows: TGTGCCAGCAGTGAGGGACAGTCCCACTCTGGGGCCAACGTCCTGACTTTC. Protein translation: CASSEGQSHSGANVLTF.